One T cell receptor beta chain is described in this entry. Profiling relied on immunoSEQ multiplex PCR, and the TCRdb table lists in-frame clones only, not all of them. This table has more than 65,000 clones, 95% to 97% appearing once. The sample originates from a study of technical replicates of blood from a handful of donors. Trimming took off 5 bases at V and 9 bases at J, with 14 bases between the two ends. This CDR3 region has 12 residues. The V gene's germline CDR1 is SGHAT and CDR2 FQNNGV. The rearrangement links TRBV11-2 to TRBJ2-7; D is perhaps TRBD2 (5 bases). The source is a human donor in good health. The sample was T cells isolated from PBMCs. The CDR3 DNA reads TGTGCCAGCAGCGAGAACCTGGCGGGGCAGTACTTC. Amino acid sequence: CASSENLAGQYF.